These T cell receptor beta chains were read from a single sample in a study of blood T cell repertoires in COVID-19. The method was immunoSEQ multiplex PCR; TCRdb's version includes in-frame clones alone and lacks a portion of them. Of over 400,000 clones listed, just over 85% are singletons. What was sequenced was peripheral blood. The receptor source for this set is a woman in her 30s with active or convalescent COVID-19. CDR3s include the opening cysteine and the closing phenylalanine or tryptophan. D genes are given only for firm matches. Expanded clones get a size class; other rows say once, few or many, or leave the size out.

D	size	J	V	CDR3	DNA
TRBD2	.	TRBJ2-3	TRBV5-1	CASSVGTSGGAGIDTQYF	TGCGCCAGCAGCGTCGGGACTAGCGGGGGGGCAGGGATAGATACGCAGTATTTT
.	.	TRBJ2-2	TRBV11-2	CASSAHNTGELFF	TGTGCCAGCAGCGCACACAACACCGGGGAGCTGTTTTTT
TRBD2	.	TRBJ2-3	TRBV6-1	CASSELAGAADTQYF	TGTGCCAGCAGTGAACTAGCGGGAGCGGCAGATACGCAGTATTTT
.	.	TRBJ2-2	TRBV27	CASSFGQGLTGELFF	TGTGCCAGCAGTTTTGGGCAGGGGTTAACCGGGGAGCTGTTTTTT
.	once	TRBJ1-2	TRBV5-6	CASSFFGLENYGYTF	TGTGCCAGCAGCTTTTTCGGGTTAGAGAACTATGGCTACACCTTC
.	.	TRBJ1-2	TRBV30	CAWRSSGSAYGYTF	TGTGCCTGGAGGTCGTCCGGTTCCGCCTATGGCTACACCTTC
.	.	TRBJ2-7	TRBV27	CASRVGGRSASYEQYF	TGTGCCAGCAGAGTGGGGGGGCGAAGTGCCTCCTACGAGCAGTACTTC
.	once	TRBJ2-5	TRBV19	CASSDKDSKIIETQYF	TGTGCCAGTAGTGACAAGGACTCAAAGATTATAGAGACCCAGTACTTC
.	few	TRBJ2-7	TRBV3-1/TRBV3-2	CASSLPPVHEQYF	TGTGCCAGCAGCCTCCCCCCGGTCCACGAGCAGTACTTC
TRBD1	.	TRBJ1-3	TRBV15	CATSIGLPGTGLPNTIYF	TGTGCCACCAGCATAGGGCTTCCCGGGACAGGGCTCCCAAACACCATATATTTT
.	.	TRBJ2-4	TRBV23-1	CASSQSAGSKNIQYF	TGCGCCAGCAGTCAATCGGCAGGGTCTAAAAACATTCAGTACTTC
TRBD1	.	TRBJ2-7	TRBV7-9	CASSADRGYYEQYF	TGTGCCAGCAGTGCGGACAGGGGGTACTACGAGCAGTACTTC
.	once	TRBJ1-1	TRBV10-1	CASAGQGAEAFF	TGCGCCAGCGCGGGGCAGGGAGCCGAAGCTTTCTTT
TRBD2	.	TRBJ2-1	TRBV24-1	CATSEASGITNEQFF	TGTGCCACCAGTGAGGCTAGCGGGATAACTAACGAGCAGTTCTTC
TRBD2	.	TRBJ2-5	TRBV2	CASSEAGLAGFGETQYF	TGTGCCAGCAGTGAAGCAGGACTAGCGGGGTTTGGAGAGACCCAGTACTTC
TRBD2	few	TRBJ2-5	TRBV6-6	CASTGTSGRETQYF	TGTGCCAGCACCGGCACTAGCGGGCGGGAGACCCAGTACTTC
.	.	TRBJ2-3	TRBV6-1	CASSEAVSMWSGDTQYF	TGTGCCAGCAGTGAAGCGGTTAGTATGTGGTCCGGAGATACGCAGTATTTT
.	few	TRBJ1-2	TRBV3-1/TRBV3-2	CASSQGDSYGYTF	TGTGCCAGCAGCCAAGGAGACAGTTACGGCTACACCTTC
.	.	TRBJ2-1	TRBV7-9	CASSLEGLGEQFF	TGTGCCAGCAGCTTGGAGGGGTTGGGTGAGCAGTTCTTC
TRBD1	.	TRBJ2-1	TRBV4-1	CASSHGTVSYNEQFF	TGCGCCAGCAGCCATGGGACAGTCTCCTACAATGAGCAGTTCTTC
TRBD1	.	TRBJ2-7	TRBV28	CASKDRDLYEQYF	TGTGCCAGCAAGGACAGGGACCTTTACGAGCAGTACTTC